A single sample gave rise to the 2 T cell receptor beta chains below, sequenced in a study of blood T cells in healthy people across ages. It was with a sample-barcoded 5' primer and a J-beta primer mix that a second PCR of about 6 to 11 cycles was run. MiXCR, run by TCRdb on the 5' RACE reads, gives a single entry per CDR3 protein. This sample has hundreds of thousands of distinct CDR3 sequences; more than 40% occur once, and the top ten carry around 21%. Sequencing input: blood. The receptors were gathered from a man aged 55 to 70 in good health.

Comments on this clonotype: One base away lies a much larger clone, so this may be a sequencing read error. The chain recombines TRBV27 with TRBJ2-5; either TRBD1 or TRBD2 may fit D (6 bases each). Per the germline V gene, CDR1 is MNHEY and CDR2 is SMNVEV (reference sequence). Trimming removed 6 bases from V and 11 bases from J, with 31 bases in between. CDR3 size: 17 residues. The CDR3 DNA reads as TGTGCCAGCAGCCGGGGGAAAACAGGGTCAGGGTACACTGAGCAGTACTTC. It specifies CASSRGKTGSGYTEQYF.

The chain has TRBV5-1 and TRBJ2-1; no clear D. The V end lost 0 bases, the J end lost 8 bases, and 15 bases lay between the germline ends. Germline-derived CDR1 and CDR2 are SGHRS and YFSETQ. The CDR3 covers 15 residues. CDR3 nucleotides: TGCGCCAGCAGCTTGGACGTGACGGGTGTCCATGAGCAGTTCTTC. Encoded protein: CASSLDVTGVHEQFF.